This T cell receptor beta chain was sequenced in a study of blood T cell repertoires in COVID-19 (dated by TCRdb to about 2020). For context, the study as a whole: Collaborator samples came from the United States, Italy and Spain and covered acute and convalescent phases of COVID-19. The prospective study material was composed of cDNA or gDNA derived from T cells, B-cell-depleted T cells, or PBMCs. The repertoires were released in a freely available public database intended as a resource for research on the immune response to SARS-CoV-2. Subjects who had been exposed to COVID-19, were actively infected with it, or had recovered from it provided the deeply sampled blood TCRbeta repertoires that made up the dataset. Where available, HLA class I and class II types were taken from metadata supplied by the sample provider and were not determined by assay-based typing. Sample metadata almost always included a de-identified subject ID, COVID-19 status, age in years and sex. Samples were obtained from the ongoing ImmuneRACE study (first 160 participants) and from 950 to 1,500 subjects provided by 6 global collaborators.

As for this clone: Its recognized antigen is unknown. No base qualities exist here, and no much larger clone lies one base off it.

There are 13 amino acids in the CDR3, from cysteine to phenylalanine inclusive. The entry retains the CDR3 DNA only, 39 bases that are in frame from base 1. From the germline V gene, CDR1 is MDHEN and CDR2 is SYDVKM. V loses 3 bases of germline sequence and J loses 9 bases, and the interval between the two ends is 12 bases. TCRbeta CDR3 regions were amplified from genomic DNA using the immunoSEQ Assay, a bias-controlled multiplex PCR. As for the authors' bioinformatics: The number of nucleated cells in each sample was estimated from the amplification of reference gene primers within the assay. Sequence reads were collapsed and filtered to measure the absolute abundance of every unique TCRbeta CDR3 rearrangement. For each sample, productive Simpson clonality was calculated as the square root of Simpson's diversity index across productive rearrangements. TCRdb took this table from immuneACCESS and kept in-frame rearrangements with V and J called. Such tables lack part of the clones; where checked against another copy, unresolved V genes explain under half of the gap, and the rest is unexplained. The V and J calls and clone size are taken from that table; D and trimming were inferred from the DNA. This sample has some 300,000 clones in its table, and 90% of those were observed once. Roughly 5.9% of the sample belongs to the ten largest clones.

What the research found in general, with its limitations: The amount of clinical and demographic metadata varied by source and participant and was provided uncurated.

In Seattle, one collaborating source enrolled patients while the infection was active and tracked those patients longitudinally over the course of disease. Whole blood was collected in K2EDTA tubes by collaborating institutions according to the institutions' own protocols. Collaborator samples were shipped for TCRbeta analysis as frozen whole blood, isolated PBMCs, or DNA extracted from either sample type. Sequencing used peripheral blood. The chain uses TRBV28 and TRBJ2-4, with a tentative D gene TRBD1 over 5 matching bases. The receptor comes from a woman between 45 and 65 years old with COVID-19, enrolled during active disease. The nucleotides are TGTGCCAGCAGTTTGGCAGGGCCGGGCATTCAGTACTTC. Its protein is CASSLAGPGIQYF.